The source of this T cell receptor (beta chain) is a study of T cell changes during pregnancy in multiple sclerosis. The V gene lost 9 bases and the J gene lost 2 bases, with 13 bases spanning the gap. CDR1 is MNHNS, CDR2 SASEGT, per germline. There are 13 residues in the CDR3. The assay was immunoSEQ multiplex PCR, and TCRdb's table has in-frame clones only and misses some. The table records about 39,000 clones, under 90% of them present only once. The TCR sequence derives from a female donor with multiple sclerosis, enrolled in a pregnancy study. This specimen consisted of CD4+ T cells from peripheral blood mononuclear cells, obtained before pregnancy. The chain has TRBV6-1 and TRBJ1-1; D call uncertain. CDR3 DNA sequence: TGTGCCAGTCGACGGGTCAGTAACACTGAAGCTTTCTTT. It translates to CASRRVSNTEAFF.